Sequencing of this TCR beta chain was carried out in a study of resident and recirculating memory T cells in vitiligo (dated by TCRdb to between 2018 and 2020). About the full investigation: The study took epidermis from shave biopsies of two lesional and two nonlesional sites, plus PBMCs, from each of a few stable vitiligo patients for TCR beta sequencing. Without any cell sorting, samples were homogenized immediately before genomic DNA was extracted using the Qiagen DNeasy Blood & Tissue Kit. Human TCR beta sequencing was used to test whether specific clones in lesional vitiligo skin differed from clones in nonlesional skin and blood. Overall study outcomes, separate from this receptor: Overlap and correlation analysis found no significant repertoire overlap between any two biopsies, even biopsies from the same patient, apart from each lesion compared with itself. Future mechanistic studies are needed so that the relative contributions of the lesion-infiltrating T cell clones and of human Trm versus Tcm pools can be evaluated. TCR sequences were not shared across biopsy sites or across patients, which suggests that different T cell clones infiltrate different lesions, a pattern described as private specificity. Clonality was not the same from one vitiligo lesion to another, and no unique dominant TCR clone turned up.

Vitiligo was considered stable when no change in lesions had been observed over the previous 6 months. To count as stable, patients also needed to show no confetti depigmentation, which is a clinical sign of active vitiligo. Any patient who had received treatment in the previous three months was excluded. PBMCs were isolated from heparinized blood by Ficoll density gradient centrifugation and then flash-frozen. This clone turned up a few times. The target of this receptor is not known. Base qualities were left out, and no much larger clone turns up one base away. The sample has other DNA sequences that encode this CDR3 too. CDR1 and CDR2, per the germline V gene, are SGDLS and YYNGEE. V loses 0 bases at its end and J loses 1 base; junction bases beyond the gene matches: 0. The CDR3 starts with the cysteine, ends with the phenylalanine, and has 14 residues. Only the CDR3 DNA is retained, 42 bases long and in frame from the first base.

TCR beta chains were amplified from genomic DNA with the immunoSEQ hsTCRB kit. The immunoSEQ service ran the sequencing of the TCR beta libraries on an Illumina MiSeq instrument. The published analysis was carried out like this. Analysis of the repertoire data was performed with the immunoSEQ Analyzer. Entries here come from immuneACCESS through TCRdb and include only in-frame sequences with V and J called. Some clones fail to appear in such tables; in the studies checked, an unresolved V gene covers under half of the shortfall, and the cause of the remainder is unknown. That table supplies the V and J calls and clone size; D and trimming were determined from the DNA. The sample profile shows tens of thousands of clones; 90% to 95% of them were found once. More than 4% of the sample is held by the ten biggest clonotypes.

The chain is assembled from TRBV9 and TRBJ1-1; the central 7 bases match TRBD1. The TCR originated in a male donor with vitiligo. Sequenced sample: blood. The CDR3 sequence is CASSVGQGNTEAFF. Read as DNA, the sequence is TGTGCCAGCAGCGTAGGACAGGGGAACACTGAAGCTTTCTTT.